The TCR beta chain described here comes from a study of blood T cells in healthy people across ages. Findings and caveats of the study: In older individuals, TCR beta diversity per million T cells was lower, falling roughly linearly with age.

Then a second PCR, running about 6 to 12 cycles, was carried out with a sample-barcoded 5' primer and a J-beta primer mix. MiXCR, run by TCRdb on the 5' RACE reads, gives a single entry per CDR3 protein. This table has approximately 940,000 distinct CDR3 sequences, around 46% appearing once. This clonotype occurred a few times. Its antigen is undetermined. V was cut by 1 base and J by 7 bases, with 9 bases left in between. The germline gives CDR1 LGHNA, CDR2 YNFKEQ. This CDR3 spans 13 amino acids. The receptor's source is a man in his thirties or forties in good health. This rearrangement joins TRBV4-2 to TRBJ2-3, with D unresolved. The sequenced sample consisted of blood. CDR3 residues: CASSQGGSHTQYF. The CDR3 DNA reads as TGTGCCAGCAGCCAAGGGGGTTCGCATACGCAGTATTTT.